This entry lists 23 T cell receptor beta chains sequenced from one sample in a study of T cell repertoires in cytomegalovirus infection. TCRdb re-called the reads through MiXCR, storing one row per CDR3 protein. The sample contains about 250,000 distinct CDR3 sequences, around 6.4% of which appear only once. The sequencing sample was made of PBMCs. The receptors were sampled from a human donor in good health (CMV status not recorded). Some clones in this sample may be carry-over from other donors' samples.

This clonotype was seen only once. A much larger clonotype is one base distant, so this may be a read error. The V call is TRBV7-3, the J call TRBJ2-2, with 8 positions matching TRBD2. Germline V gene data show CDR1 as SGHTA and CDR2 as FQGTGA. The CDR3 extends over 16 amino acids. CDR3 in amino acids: CASSPIAGSDTGELIF. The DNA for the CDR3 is TGTGCCAGCAGCCCCATAGCGGGGAGTGACACCGGGGAGCTGATTTTT.

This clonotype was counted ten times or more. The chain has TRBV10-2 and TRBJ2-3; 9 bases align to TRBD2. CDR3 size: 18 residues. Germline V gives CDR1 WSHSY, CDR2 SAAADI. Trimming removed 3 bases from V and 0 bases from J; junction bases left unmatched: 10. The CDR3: CASSERGGAIISTDTQYF. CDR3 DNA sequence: TGCGCCAGCAGTGAACGCGGGGGGGCTATCATTAGCACAGATACGCAGTATTTT.

This CDR3 reads CASSPRQGTNEKLFF. CDR3 nucleotide sequence: TGCGCCAGCAGCCCAAGACAGGGGACTAATGAAAAACTGTTTTTT. The rearrangement links TRBV5-1 to TRBJ1-4; TRBD1 aligns across 8 bases. CDR1 and CDR2 from the germline V gene are SGHRS and YFSETQ. This CDR3 region has 15 residues. The trim removed 4 bases at V and 2 bases at J, leaving 4 bases unmatched.

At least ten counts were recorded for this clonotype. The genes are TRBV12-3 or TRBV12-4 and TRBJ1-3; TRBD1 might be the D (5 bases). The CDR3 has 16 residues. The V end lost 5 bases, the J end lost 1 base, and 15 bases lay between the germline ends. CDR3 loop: CASSRLGASSGNTIYF. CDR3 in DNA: TGTGCCAGCAGTCGTCTCGGGGCTTCATCTGGAAACACCATATATTTT.

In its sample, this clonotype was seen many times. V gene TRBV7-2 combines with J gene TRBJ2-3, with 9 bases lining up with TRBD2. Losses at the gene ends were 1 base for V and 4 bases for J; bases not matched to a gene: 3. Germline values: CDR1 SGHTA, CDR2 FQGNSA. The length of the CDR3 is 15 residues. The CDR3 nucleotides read TGTGCCAGCAGCTTAGACGCGGGGGGGGCAGATACGCAGTATTTT. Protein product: CASSLDAGGADTQYF.

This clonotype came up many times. The CDR3 sequence is CASSLDRSTYEQYF. The CDR3 DNA sequence: TGTGCCAGCAGCTTAGATCGGAGCACCTACGAGCAGTACTTC. J is TRBJ2-7 and V is TRBV7-9; D is unresolved. The CDR3 sequence is 14 residues long. V was cut by 1 base and J by 2 bases, with 9 bases left in between. Germline V gene lookup returns CDR1 SEHNR and CDR2 FQNEAQ (reference sequence).

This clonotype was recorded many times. The CDR3 loop is CASSERQEGSEQYF. DNA of the CDR3: TGTGCCAGCAGTGAACGACAAGAGGGGAGCGAGCAGTACTTC. The chain uses TRBV2 and TRBJ2-7; D tentatively reads TRBD1 or TRBD2 (5 bases each). The CDR3 is made up of 14 amino acids. Germline CDR1 reads SNHLY; CDR2 reads FYNNEI. The V gene lost 2 bases and the J gene lost 6 bases, with 14 bases spanning the gap.

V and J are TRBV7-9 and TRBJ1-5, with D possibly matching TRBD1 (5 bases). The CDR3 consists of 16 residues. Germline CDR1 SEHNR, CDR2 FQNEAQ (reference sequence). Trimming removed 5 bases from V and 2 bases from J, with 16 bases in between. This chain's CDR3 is CASSLGGTNGNQPQHF. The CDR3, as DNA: TGTGCCAGCAGCCTGGGGGGTACAAATGGCAATCAGCCCCAGCATTTT.

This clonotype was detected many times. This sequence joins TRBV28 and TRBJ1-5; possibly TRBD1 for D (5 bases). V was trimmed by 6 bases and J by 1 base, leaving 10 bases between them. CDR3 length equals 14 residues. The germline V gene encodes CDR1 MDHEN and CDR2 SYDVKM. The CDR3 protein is CASSRQRSNQPQHF. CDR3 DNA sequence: TGTGCCAGCAGCAGACAGAGGAGCAATCAGCCCCAGCATTTT.

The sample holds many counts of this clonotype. The CDR3, as DNA: TGTGCCAGCAGTGAATGGGGGGCGCGGTACGAGCAGTACTTC. This translates into CASSEWGARYEQYF. J is TRBJ2-7 and V is TRBV25-1, with D possibly being TRBD1 or TRBD2 (6 bases each). CDR1 is MGHDK and CDR2 is SYGVNS in the germline V gene. Trimming took off 1 base at V and 4 bases at J, with 11 bases between the two ends. The CDR3 is 14 residues long.

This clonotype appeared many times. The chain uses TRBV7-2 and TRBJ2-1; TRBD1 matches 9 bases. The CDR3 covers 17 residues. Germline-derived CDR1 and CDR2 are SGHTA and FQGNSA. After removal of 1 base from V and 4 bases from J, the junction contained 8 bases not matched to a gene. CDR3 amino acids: CASSLGGPDRGYNEQFF. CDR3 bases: TGTGCCAGCAGCTTAGGAGGACCGGACAGGGGATACAATGAGCAGTTCTTC.

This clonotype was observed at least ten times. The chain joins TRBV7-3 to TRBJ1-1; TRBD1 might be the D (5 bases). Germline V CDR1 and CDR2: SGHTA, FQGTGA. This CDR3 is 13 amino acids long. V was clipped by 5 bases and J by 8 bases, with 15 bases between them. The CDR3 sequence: CASSPGRGGEAFF. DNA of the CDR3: TGTGCCAGCAGCCCGGGGAGGGGTGGGGAAGCTTTCTTT.

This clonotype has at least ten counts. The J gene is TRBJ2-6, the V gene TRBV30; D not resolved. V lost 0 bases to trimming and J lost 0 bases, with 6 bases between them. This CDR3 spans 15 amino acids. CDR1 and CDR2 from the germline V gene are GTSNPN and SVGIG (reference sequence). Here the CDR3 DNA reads TGTGCCTGGAGTGTCTCGGGCTCTGGGGCCAACGTCCTGACTTTC. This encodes CAWSVSGSGANVLTF.

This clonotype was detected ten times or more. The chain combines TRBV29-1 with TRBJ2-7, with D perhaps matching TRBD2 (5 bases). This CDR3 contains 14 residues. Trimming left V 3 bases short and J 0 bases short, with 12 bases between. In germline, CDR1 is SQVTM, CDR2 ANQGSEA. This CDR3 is CSVEEASGSYEQYF. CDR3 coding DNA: TGCAGCGTTGAGGAGGCCTCGGGCTCCTACGAGCAGTACTTC.

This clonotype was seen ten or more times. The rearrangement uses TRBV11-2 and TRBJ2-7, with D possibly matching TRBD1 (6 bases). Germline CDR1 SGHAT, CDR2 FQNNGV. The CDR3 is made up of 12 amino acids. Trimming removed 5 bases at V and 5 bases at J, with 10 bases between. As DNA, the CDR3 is TGTGCCAGCAGCCAGGGGAAAGACGAGCAGTACTTC. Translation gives CASSQGKDEQYF.

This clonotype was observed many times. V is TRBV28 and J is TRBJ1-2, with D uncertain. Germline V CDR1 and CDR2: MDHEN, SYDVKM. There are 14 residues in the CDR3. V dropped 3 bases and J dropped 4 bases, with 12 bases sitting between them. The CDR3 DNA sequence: TGTGCCAGCAGTTTCGGAGGGCGGTCCTATGGCTACACCTTC. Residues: CASSFGGRSYGYTF.

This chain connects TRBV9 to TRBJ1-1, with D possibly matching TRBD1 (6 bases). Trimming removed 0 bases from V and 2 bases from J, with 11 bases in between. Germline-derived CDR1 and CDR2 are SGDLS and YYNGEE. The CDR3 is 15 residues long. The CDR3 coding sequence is TGTGCCAGCAGCGTAGGAGGGGGAGGAAACACTGAAGCTTTCTTT. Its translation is CASSVGGGGNTEAFF.

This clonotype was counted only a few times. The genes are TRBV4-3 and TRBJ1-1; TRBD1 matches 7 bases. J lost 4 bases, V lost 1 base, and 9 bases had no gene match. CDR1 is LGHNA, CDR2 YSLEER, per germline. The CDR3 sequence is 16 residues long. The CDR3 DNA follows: TGCGCCAGCAGCCAAGTAGGGCTCCAGGGGGGCACTGAAGCTTTCTTT. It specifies CASSQVGLQGGTEAFF.

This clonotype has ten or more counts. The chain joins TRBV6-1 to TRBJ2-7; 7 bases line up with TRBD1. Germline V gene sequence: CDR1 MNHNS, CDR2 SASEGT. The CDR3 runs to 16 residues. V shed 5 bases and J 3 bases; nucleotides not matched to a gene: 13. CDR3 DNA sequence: TGTGCCAGCAGTCCTCGAACGGGGACAGTCCTCTACGAGCAGTACTTC. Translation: CASSPRTGTVLYEQYF.

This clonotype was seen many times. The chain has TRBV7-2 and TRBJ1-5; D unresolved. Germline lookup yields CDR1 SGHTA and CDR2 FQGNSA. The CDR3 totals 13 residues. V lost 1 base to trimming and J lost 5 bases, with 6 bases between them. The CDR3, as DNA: TGTGCCAGCAGCTTAGATGCGCATCAGCCCCAGCATTTT. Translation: CASSLDAHQPQHF.

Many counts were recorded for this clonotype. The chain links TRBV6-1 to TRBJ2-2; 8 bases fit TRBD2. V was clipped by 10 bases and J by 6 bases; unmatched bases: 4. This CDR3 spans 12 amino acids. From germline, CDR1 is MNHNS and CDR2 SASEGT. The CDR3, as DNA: TGTGCCATCGGGAGGGTTTCCGGGGAGCTGTTTTTT. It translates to CAIGRVSGELFF.

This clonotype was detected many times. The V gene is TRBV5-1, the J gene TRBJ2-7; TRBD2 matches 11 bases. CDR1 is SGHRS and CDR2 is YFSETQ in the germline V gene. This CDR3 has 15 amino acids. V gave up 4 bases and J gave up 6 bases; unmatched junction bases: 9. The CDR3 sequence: CASSMGLAVQGEQYF. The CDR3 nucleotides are TGCGCCAGCAGCATGGGACTAGCGGTACAAGGCGAGCAGTACTTC.

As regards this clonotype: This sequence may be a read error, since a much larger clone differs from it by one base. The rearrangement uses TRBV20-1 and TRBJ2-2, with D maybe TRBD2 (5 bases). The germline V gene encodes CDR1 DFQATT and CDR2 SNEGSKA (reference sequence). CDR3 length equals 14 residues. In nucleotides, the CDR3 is TGCAGTACTAGAGATCCGGGGAGCACCGGGGAGCTGTTTTTT. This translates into CSTRDPGSTGELFF.